This passage covers 9 T cell receptor beta chains from one sample sequenced in a study of T cell repertoires in cytomegalovirus infection. Via MiXCR, TCRdb re-called the reads, giving one row per CDR3 protein. The table records around 530,000 distinct CDR3 sequences, more than 15% of them present only once. The material sequenced was CD8+ T cells from PBMCs. The receptors shown here come from a human donor in good health (CMV status not recorded). Some clones in this sample may be carry-over from other donors' samples.

This clonotype was found a few times. The rearrangement links TRBV27 to TRBJ2-7; D is perhaps TRBD2 (5 bases). The germline CDR1 and CDR2 sequences are MNHEY and SMNVEV (reference sequence). The V end was cut by 6 bases, the J end by 7 bases, with 19 bases between. This CDR3 is 14 amino acids long. CDR3 in DNA: TGTGCCAGCAGAGACGGGAATACTCGCGGGGAGCAGTACTTC. It is translated as CASRDGNTRGEQYF.

The V and J genes are TRBV15 and TRBJ2-7; 7 bases fit TRBD1. V trimming: 4 bases; J trimming: 2 bases; junction bases outside the gene matches: 2. The germline V gene has CDR1 LNHNV and CDR2 YYDKDF (reference sequence). The CDR3 is 13 amino acids. CDR3 sequence (DNA): TGTGCCACCAGCAAAGGACAGGCCTACGAGCAGTACTTC. Its protein product is CATSKGQAYEQYF. Complete variable domain (other parts from reference TRBV15 and TRBJ2-7): DAMVIQNPRYQVTQFGKPVTLSCSQTLNHNVMYWYQQKSSQAPKLLFHYYDKDFNNEADTPDNFQSRRPNTSFCFLDIRSPGLGDTAMYLCATSKGQAYEQYFGPGTRLTVT.

This clonotype was detected ten times or more. Here the CDR3 DNA reads TGTGCCAGCAGACCCTCGACTGGGGGGGGGGACACTGAAGCTTTCTTT. Translated, it gives CASRPSTGGGDTEAFF. The chain recombines TRBV27 with TRBJ1-1; the D gene is possibly TRBD1 (5 bases). The CDR3 extends over 16 amino acids. The germline V gene has CDR1 MNHEY and CDR2 SMNVEV (reference sequence). Trimming took 6 bases from V and 3 from J, leaving 20 bases between them.

This clonotype was recorded many times. The gene calls are TRBV12-5 and TRBJ2-3; D not certain. Germline V CDR1 and CDR2: LGHNT, FRNRAP. Trimming removed 4 bases at V and 11 bases at J, with 25 bases between. This CDR3 has 16 residues. The CDR3 here is CASGSPVDSERFGQYF. The CDR3 DNA is TGTGCTAGTGGTTCGCCCGTGGATTCAGAGCGCTTCGGGCAGTATTTT.

Turning to this clonotype: A read error is likely, as this CDR3 ends without the conserved phenylalanine or tryptophan. The chain employs TRBV11-2 and TRBJ2-7; 15 bases match TRBD2. The V gene's germline CDR1 is SGHAT and CDR2 FQNNGV. The V gene end was trimmed by 5 bases and the J gene end by 1 base; junction bases not matched to a gene: 6. The CDR3 contains 17 residues. Here the CDR3 DNA reads TGTGCCAGCAGCCTGGGACTAGCGGGAGGCCCATCCTACGAGCAGTACTTA. It specifies CASSLGLAGGPSYEQYL.

This clonotype was picked up many times. The chain combines TRBV19 with TRBJ2-1; no clear D gene. The V and J ends lost 7 bases and 6 bases respectively, with 10 bases between them. CDR1 and CDR2 (germline): LNHDA, SQIVND (reference sequence). This CDR3 contains 12 residues. The CDR3 DNA reads TGTGCCAGTACTCCCCCCAGCAATGAGCAGTTCTTC. This gives the protein CASTPPSNEQFF.

This clonotype came up a few times. This sequence joins TRBV20-1 and TRBJ1-1; tentative D call: TRBD1 (5 bases). Germline loops: CDR1 DFQATT, CDR2 SNEGSKA (reference sequence). The CDR3 consists of 12 residues. The ends were cut back, 6 bases at V and 2 bases at J, with 10 bases in the middle. CDR3 in amino acids: CSAAGGNTEAFF. CDR3 nucleotides: TGCAGTGCAGCGGGGGGAAACACTGAAGCTTTCTTT.

This clonotype was picked up many times. In DNA, the CDR3 is TGTGCCAGCAGTTTCGAGCGGAACTCCTACAATGAGCAGTTCTTC. It translates to CASSFERNSYNEQFF. V and J are TRBV27 and TRBJ2-1; TRBD2 is a possible D gene (5 bases). The CDR3 spans 15 residues. Trimming took off 3 bases at V and 0 bases at J, with 9 bases between the two ends. Germline CDR1 and CDR2: MNHEY and SMNVEV (reference sequence).

There are a few counts of this clonotype. The gene calls are TRBV6-4 and TRBJ1-2, with D hard to call. Trimming left V 10 bases short and J 3 bases short, with 24 bases between. The CDR3 has 16 amino acids. Germline loops: CDR1 MRHNA, CDR2 SNTAGT. The CDR3 here is CANKKNSGHIDYGYTF. The CDR3 DNA reads TGTGCCAATAAAAAGAACTCCGGGCATATAGACTATGGCTACACCTTC.